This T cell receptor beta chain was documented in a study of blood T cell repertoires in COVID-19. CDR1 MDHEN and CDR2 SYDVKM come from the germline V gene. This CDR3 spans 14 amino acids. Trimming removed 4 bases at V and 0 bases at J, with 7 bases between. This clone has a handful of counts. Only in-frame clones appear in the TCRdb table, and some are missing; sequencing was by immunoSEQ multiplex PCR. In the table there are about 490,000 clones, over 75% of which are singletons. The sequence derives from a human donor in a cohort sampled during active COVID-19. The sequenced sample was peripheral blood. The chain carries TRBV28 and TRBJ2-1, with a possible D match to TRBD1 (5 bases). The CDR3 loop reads CASSYGASYNEQFF. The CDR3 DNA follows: TGTGCCAGCAGTTATGGGGCCTCCTACAATGAGCAGTTCTTC.